This T cell receptor (beta chain) emerged from a study of blood T cell repertoires in COVID-19 (TCRdb year 2020). With regard to the full study: Samples from collaborators originated in the United States, Italy and Spain and spanned both the acute and convalescent phases of COVID-19. The repertoires were made available in a free public database intended to serve as a resource for research on the immune response to SARS-CoV-2. The material from the prospective study consisted of cDNA or gDNA derived from T cells, B-cell-depleted T cells, or PBMCs. Where available, HLA class I and class II types were obtained from metadata supplied by the sample provider rather than from assay-based typing. The dataset comprised deeply sampled blood TCRbeta repertoires from subjects exposed to, actively infected with, or recovered from COVID-19. Samples came from the ongoing ImmuneRACE study (first 160 participants) plus 1,254 subjects from 6 global collaborators. Nearly every sample came with metadata listing a de-identified subject ID, COVID-19 status, age in years and sex.

CDR1 and CDR2 (KGHSH, LQKENI) derive from the germline V gene. Counted from cysteine to phenylalanine, this CDR3 has 14 amino acids. Kept here is only the CDR3 DNA, which spans 42 bases and is read in frame from base 1. Between the V and J ends, shortened by 3 bases and 0 bases respectively, the junction contains 9 bases. With regard to this clone: The specificity of this receptor is unknown. No base quality information exists; no much larger clone differs at one position.

Whole blood was collected in K2EDTA tubes by collaborating institutions according to the institutions' own protocols. Collaborator samples were shipped for TCRbeta analysis as frozen whole blood, isolated PBMCs, or DNA extracted from either sample type. General findings and caveats noted by the study authors: The quantity of clinical and demographic metadata differed by source and by participant and was supplied without curation.

TCRbeta CDR3 regions were amplified from genomic DNA by means of the immunoSEQ Assay, a bias-controlled multiplex PCR. Processing in the source paper ran as follows. Within the assay, amplification of reference gene primers was used to estimate how many nucleated cells each sample contained. To quantify the absolute abundance of each unique TCRbeta CDR3 rearrangement, sequence reads were collapsed and filtered. For each sample, productive Simpson clonality was calculated by taking the square root of Simpson's diversity index across productive rearrangements. The table was pulled from immuneACCESS by TCRdb, which kept in-frame rearrangements only. Such tables lose some clones; where checked, under half of the loss comes from unresolved V genes, and the rest has no known cause. The V and J calls and the clone size are those of that table, but D and trimming were determined from the DNA. A total of approximately 200,000 clones appear in this sample, 83% of them only once. The ten largest clones represent just under 7.5% of the sample.

The chain couples TRBV18 to TRBJ2-7; TRBD1 is possibly the D segment (6 matching bases). Material for sequencing was peripheral blood. This TCR derives from a woman in her fifties or sixties with acute or convalescent COVID-19. The DNA sequence follows: TGTGCCAGCTCACCGGGGGCCCCCTCCTACGAGCAGTACTTC. Translated, this gives CASSPGAPSYEQYF.